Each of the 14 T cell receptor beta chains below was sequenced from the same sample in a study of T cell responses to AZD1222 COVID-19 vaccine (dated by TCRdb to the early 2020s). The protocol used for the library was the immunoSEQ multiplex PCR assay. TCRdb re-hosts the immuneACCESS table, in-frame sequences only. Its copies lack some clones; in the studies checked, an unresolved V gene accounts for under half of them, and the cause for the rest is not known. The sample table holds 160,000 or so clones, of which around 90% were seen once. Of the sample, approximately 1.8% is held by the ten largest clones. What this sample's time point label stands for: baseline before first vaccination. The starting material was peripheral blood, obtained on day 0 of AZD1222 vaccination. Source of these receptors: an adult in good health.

In nucleotides, the CDR3 is TGTGCCTGGAGTGAAGGGACAGGGAGATTAATCGGCAATCAGCCCCAGCATTTT. Translation: CAWSEGTGRLIGNQPQHF. The chain joins TRBV30 to TRBJ1-5, with TRBD1 matching 9 bases. Germline assignment: CDR1 GTSNPN and CDR2 SVGIG (reference sequence). After removal of 1 base from V and 2 bases from J, the junction contained 12 bases not matched to a gene. CDR3 size: 18 residues.

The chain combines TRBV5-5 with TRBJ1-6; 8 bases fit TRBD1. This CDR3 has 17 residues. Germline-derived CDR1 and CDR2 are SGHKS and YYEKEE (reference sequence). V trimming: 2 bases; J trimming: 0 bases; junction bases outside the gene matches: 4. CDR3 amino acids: CASSFRQGSSYNSPLHF. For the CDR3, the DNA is TGTGCCAGCAGCTTCAGACAGGGGAGCTCCTATAATTCACCCCTCCACTTT. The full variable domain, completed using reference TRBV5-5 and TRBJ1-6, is DAGVTQSPTHLIKTRGQQVTLRCSPISGHKSVSWYQQVLGQGPQFIFQYYEKEERGRGNFPDRFSARQFPNYSSELNVNALLLGDSALYLCASSFRQGSSYNSPLHFGNGTRLTVT.

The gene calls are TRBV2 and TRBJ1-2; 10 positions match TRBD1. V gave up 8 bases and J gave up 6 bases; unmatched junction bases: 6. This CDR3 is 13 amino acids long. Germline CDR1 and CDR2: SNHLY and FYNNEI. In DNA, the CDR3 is TGTGCCAGCTCAGACAGGGGGCGGCATGGCTACACCTTC. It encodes CASSDRGRHGYTF. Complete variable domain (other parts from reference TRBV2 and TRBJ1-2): EPEVTQTPSHQVTQMGQEVILRCVPISNHLYFYWYRQILGQKVEFLVSFYNNEISEKSEIFDDQFSVERPDGSNFTLKIRSTKLEDSAMYFCASSDRGRHGYTFGSGTRLTVV.

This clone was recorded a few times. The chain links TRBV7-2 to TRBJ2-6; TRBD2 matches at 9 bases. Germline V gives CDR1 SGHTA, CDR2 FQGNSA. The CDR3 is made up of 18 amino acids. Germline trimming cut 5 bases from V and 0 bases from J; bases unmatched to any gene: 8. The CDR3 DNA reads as TGTGCCAGCAGCCCAGGGCCAGCGGGAGGCTCTGGGGCCAACGTCCTGACTTTC. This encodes CASSPGPAGGSGANVLTF.

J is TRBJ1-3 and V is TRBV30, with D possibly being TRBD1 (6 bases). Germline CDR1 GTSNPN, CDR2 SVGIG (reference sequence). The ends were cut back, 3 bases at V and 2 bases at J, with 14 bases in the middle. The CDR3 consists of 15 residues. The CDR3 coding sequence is TGTGCCTGGAGGCAGGGGATGGCGGCTGGAAACACCATATATTTT. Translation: CAWRQGMAAGNTIYF.

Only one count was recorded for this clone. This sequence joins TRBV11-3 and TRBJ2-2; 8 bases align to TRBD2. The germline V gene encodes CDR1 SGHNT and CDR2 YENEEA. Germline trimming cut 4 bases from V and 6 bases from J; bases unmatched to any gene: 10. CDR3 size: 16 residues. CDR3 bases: TGTGCCAGCAGCTCCCCCGGTGCTAGCGGGTCCGGGGAGCTGTTTTTT. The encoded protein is CASSSPGASGSGELFF.

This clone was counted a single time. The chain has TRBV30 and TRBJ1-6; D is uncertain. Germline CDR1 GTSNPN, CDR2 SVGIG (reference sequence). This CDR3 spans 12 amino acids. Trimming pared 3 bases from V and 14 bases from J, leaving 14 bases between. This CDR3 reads CAWSTVRSTLHF. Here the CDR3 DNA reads TGTGCCTGGAGCACCGTCCGTTCGACCCTCCACTTT. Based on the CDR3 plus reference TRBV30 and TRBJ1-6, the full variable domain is SQTIHQWPATLVQPVGSPLSLECTVEGTSNPNLYWYRQAAGRGLQLLFYSVGIGQISSEVPQNLSASRPQDRQFILSSKKLLLSDSGFYLCAWSTVRSTLHFGNGTRLTVT.

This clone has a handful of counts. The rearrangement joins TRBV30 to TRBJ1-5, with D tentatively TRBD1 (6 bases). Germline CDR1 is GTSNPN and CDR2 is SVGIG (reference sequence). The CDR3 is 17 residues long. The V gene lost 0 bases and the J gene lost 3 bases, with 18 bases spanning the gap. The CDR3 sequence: CAWSVTGRGAYNQPQHF. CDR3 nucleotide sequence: TGTGCCTGGAGTGTAACAGGGAGGGGAGCCTACAATCAGCCCCAGCATTTT.

The CDR3 DNA is TGTGCCAGCAGTTTGGGACTAGCGGGGAGACAAGAGACCCAGTACTTC. Its protein product is CASSLGLAGRQETQYF. The chain uses TRBV27 and TRBJ2-5; 13 positions agree with TRBD2. This CDR3 is 16 amino acids long. Germline V gene sequence: CDR1 MNHEY, CDR2 SMNVEV (reference sequence). V lost 3 bases to trimming and J lost 2 bases; unmatched junction nucleotides: 3.

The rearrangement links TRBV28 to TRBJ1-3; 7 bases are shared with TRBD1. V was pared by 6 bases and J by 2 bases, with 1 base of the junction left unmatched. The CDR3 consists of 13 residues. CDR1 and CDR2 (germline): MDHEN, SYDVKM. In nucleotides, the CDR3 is TGTGCCAGCAGGGGGACAGCTGGAAACACCATATATTTT. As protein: CASRGTAGNTIYF.

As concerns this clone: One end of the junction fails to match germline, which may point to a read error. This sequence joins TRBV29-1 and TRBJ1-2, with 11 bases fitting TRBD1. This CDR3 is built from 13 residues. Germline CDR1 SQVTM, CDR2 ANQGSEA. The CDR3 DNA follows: TGCAGCGTCGGCCAAGGACAGGGGGCCCCCTCCTCCTTC. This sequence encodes CSVGQGQGAPSSF.

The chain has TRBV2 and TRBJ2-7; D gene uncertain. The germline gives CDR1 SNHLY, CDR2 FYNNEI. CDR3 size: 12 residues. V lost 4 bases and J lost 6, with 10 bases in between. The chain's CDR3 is CASSVLAAEQYF. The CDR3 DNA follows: TGTGCCAGCAGTGTTTTGGCCGCCGAGCAGTACTTC.

CDR3 residues: CASSEAWFRAGEYF. CDR3 DNA: TGTGCCAGCAGTGAAGCCTGGTTCAGGGCGGGAGAGTACTTC. The chain joins TRBV6-1 to TRBJ2-7, with 7 nucleotides matching TRBD2. Germline V CDR1 and CDR2: MNHNS, SASEGT. The CDR3 contains 14 residues. V was pared by 0 bases and J by 11 bases, with 10 bases of the junction left unmatched.

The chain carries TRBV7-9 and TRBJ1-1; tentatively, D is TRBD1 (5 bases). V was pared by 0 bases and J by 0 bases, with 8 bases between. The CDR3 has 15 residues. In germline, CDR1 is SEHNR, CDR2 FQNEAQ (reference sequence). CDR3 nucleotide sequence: TGTGCCAGCAGCTTAGCTGGGGGTTTGAACACTGAAGCTTTCTTT. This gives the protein CASSLAGGLNTEAFF.